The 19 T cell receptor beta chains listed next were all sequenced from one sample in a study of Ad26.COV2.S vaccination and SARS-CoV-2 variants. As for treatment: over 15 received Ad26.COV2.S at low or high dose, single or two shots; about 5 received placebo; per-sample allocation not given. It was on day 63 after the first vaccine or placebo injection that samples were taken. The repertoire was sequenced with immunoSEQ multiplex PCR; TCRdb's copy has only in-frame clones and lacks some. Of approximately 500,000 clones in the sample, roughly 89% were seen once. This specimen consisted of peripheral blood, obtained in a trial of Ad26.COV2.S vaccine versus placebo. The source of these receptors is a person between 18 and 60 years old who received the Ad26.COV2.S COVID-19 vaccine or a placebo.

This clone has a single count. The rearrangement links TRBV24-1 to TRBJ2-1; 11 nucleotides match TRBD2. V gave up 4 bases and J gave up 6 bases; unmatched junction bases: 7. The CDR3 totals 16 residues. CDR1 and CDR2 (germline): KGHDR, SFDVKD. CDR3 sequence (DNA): TGTGCCACCAGTGAACCTACTAGCGGGAGAAGCAATGAGCAGTTCTTC. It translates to CATSEPTSGRSNEQFF.

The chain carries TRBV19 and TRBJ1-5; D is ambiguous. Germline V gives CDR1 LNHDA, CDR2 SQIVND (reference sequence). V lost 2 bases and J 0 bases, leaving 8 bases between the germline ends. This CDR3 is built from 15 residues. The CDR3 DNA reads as TGTGCCAGTAGTATAAGGTTGGGTAGCAATCAGCCCCAGCATTTT. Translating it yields CASSIRLGSNQPQHF.

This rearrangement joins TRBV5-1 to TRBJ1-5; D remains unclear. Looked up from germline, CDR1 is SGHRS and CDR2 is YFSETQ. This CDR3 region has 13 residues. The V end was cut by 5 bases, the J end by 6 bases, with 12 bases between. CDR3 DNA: TGCGCCAGCAGTTTCCTACTAGGTCAGCCCCAGCATTTT. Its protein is CASSFLLGQPQHF.

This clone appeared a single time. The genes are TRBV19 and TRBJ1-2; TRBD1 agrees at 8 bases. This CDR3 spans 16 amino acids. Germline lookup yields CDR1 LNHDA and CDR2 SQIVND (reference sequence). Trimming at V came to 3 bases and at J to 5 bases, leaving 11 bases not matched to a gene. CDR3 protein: CASSIAGDRSPYGYTF. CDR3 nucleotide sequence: TGTGCCAGTAGTATTGCGGGGGACAGGAGTCCTTATGGCTACACCTTC.

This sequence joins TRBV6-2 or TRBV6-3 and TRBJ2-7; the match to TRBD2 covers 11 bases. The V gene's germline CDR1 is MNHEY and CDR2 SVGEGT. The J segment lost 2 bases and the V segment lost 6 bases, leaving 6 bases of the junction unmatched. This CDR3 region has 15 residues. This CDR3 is CASSPRLAGTYEQYF. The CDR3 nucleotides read TGTGCCAGCAGCCCGAGACTAGCGGGGACCTACGAGCAGTACTTC.

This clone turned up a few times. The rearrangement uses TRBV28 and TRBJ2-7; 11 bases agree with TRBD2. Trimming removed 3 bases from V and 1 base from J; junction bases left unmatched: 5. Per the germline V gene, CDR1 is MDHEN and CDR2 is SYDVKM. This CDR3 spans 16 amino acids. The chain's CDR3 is CASSFYGLAGSYEQYF. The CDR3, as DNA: TGTGCCAGCAGTTTTTACGGACTAGCGGGTTCCTACGAGCAGTACTTC.

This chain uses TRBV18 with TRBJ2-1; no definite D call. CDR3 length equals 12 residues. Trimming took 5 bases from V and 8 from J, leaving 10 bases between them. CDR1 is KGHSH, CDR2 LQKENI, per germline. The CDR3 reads CASSRKPDEQFF. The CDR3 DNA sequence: TGTGCCAGCTCAAGAAAACCCGATGAGCAGTTCTTC.

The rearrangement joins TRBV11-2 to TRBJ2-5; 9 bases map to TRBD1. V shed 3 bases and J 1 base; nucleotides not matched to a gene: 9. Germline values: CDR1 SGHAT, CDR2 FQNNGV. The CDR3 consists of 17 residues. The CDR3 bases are TGTGCCAGCAGCTTTCAGACAGGGGGAAGATTCCAAGAGACCCAGTACTTC. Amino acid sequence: CASSFQTGGRFQETQYF.

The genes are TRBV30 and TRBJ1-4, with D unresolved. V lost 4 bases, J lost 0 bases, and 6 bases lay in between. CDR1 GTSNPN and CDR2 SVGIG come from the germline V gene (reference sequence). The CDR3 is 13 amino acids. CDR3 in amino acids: CAWNDATNEKLFF. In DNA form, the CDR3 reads TGTGCCTGGAACGATGCAACTAATGAAAAACTGTTTTTT.

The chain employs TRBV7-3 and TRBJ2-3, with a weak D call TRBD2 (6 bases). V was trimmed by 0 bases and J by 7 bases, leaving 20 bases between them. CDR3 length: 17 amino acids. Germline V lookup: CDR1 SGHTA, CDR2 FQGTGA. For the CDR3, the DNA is TGTGCCAGCAGCTTAACATCGGGATTTGGTGGCGGGAATACGCAGTATTTT. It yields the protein CASSLTSGFGGGNTQYF.

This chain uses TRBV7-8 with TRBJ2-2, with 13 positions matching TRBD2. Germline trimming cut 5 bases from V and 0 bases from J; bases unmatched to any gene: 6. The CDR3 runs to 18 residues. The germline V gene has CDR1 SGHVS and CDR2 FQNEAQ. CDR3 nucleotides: TGTGCCAGCAGCCATGGGACTAGCGGGGACGCGAACACCGGGGAGCTGTTTTTT. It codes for CASSHGTSGDANTGELFF.

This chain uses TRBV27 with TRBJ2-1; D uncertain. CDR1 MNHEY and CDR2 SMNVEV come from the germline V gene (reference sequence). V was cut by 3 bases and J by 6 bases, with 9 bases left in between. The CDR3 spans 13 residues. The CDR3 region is CASSFINRNEQFF. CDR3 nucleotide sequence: TGTGCCAGCAGTTTTATTAATCGCAATGAGCAGTTCTTC.

The CDR3 nucleotides are TGTGCCAGCAGTTTAGTAGCGGCCCTCCGCAATGAGCAGTTCTTC. As protein: CASSLVAALRNEQFF. This rearrangement joins TRBV28 to TRBJ2-1; D might be TRBD2 (6 bases). The CDR3 runs to 15 residues. From germline, CDR1 is MDHEN and CDR2 SYDVKM. Deletions cut 2 bases from V and 6 bases from J, with 14 bases between.

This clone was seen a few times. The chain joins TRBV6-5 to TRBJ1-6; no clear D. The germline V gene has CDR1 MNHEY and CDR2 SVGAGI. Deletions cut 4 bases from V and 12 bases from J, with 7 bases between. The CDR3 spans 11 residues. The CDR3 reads CASSSAGPLHF. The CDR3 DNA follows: TGTGCCAGCAGTTCCGCGGGACCCCTCCACTTT.

Written as DNA, the CDR3 is TGTGCCAGCAGTTTACGCGGGGGGACAGGAGGGGGCTACACCTTC. Its protein product is CASSLRGGTGGGYTF. The chain uses TRBV28 and TRBJ1-2, with 8 bases aligning to TRBD1. V was pared by 2 bases and J by 8 bases, with 10 bases of the junction left unmatched. The CDR3 runs to 15 residues. The germline CDR1 and CDR2 sequences are MDHEN and SYDVKM.

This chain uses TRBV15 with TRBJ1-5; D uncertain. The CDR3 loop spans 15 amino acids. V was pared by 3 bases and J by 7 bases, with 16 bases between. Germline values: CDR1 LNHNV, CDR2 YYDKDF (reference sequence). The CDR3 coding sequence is TGTGCCACCAGCAGGGAAGGGTCCGGCGGGCAGCCCCAGCATTTT. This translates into CATSREGSGGQPQHF.

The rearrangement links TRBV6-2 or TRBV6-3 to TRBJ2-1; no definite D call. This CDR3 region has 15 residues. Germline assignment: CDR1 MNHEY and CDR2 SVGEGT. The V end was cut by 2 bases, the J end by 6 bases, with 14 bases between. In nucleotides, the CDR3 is TGTGCCAGCAGTTACCAAAACCCTGGGGTCAATGAGCAGTTCTTC. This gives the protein CASSYQNPGVNEQFF.

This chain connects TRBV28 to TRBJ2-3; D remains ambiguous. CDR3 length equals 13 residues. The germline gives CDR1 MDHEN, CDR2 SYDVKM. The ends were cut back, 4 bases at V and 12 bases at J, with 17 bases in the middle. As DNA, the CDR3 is TGTGCCAGCAGTTCCCCCCCGGGCCAGGCCCAGTATTTT. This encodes CASSSPPGQAQYF. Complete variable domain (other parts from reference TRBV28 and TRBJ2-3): DVKVTQSSRYLVKRTGEKVFLECVQDMDHENMFWYRQDPGLGLRLIYFSYDVKMKEKGDIPEGYSVSREKKERFSLILESASTNQTSMYLCASSSPPGQAQYFGPGTRLTVL.

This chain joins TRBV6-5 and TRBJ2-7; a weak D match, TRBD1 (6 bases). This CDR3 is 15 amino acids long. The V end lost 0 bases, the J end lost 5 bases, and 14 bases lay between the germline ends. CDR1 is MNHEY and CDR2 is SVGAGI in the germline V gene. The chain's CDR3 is CASSYSQGFQDEQYF. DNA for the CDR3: TGTGCCAGCAGTTACTCCCAGGGGTTTCAGGACGAGCAGTACTTC.